One sample yielded the 20 T cell receptor beta chains listed below, sequenced in a study of CD8+CD57+ T cells in acquired aplastic anemia. Profiling that covered TCR beta VDJ and CDR3 relied on genomic DNA as its template. MiXCR, applied by TCRdb to the reads, yields one record per CDR3 protein. The repertoire holds approximately 200,000 distinct CDR3 sequences, with over 60% as singletons. The source material was sorted CD4+, CD8+, or CD8+CD57+ T cells (not recorded which) from PBMCs. These receptors were obtained from a human donor with severe aplastic anemia or a healthy control (not recorded which).

In nucleotides, the CDR3 is TGTGCCACCAGTGATGTGCGAGACCTCCACAATGAGCAGTTCTTC. Protein sequence: CATSDVRDLHNEQFF. The gene calls are TRBV24-1 and TRBJ2-1; D is unresolved. Between the trimmed V and J ends, which lost 3 bases and 5 bases, there was a span of 13 bases. The CDR3 is 15 amino acids. Per germline, CDR1 KGHDR and CDR2 SFDVKD.

The chain carries TRBV19 and TRBJ2-1; TRBD2 is a possible D gene (6 bases). V was cut by 7 bases and J by 5 bases, with 12 bases left in between. Germline CDR1 and CDR2: LNHDA and SQIVND (reference sequence). The CDR3 runs 13 residues. CDR3 residues: CASNGRDHNEQFF. The CDR3, as DNA: TGTGCCAGTAATGGGCGGGACCACAATGAGCAGTTCTTC.

Ten or more counts support this clonotype. CDR3 residues: CASSSRQGGAYEQYF. CDR3 nucleotides: TGTGCCAGCAGCTCCCGACAGGGGGGAGCCTACGAGCAGTACTTC. The V call is TRBV7-2, the J call TRBJ2-7, with 9 bases aligning to TRBD1. With 4 bases clipped from V and 2 bases from J, the junction kept 6 bases outside the gene matches. The CDR3 is 15 residues long. CDR1 is SGHTA and CDR2 is FQGNSA in the germline V gene.

This sequence joins TRBV14 and TRBJ1-1, with 8 bases aligning to TRBD1. Germline V gene lookup returns CDR1 SGHDN and CDR2 FVKESK. Trimming removed 2 bases from V and 5 bases from J; junction bases left unmatched: 19. The CDR3 has 19 amino acids. The chain's CDR3 is CASSQLELTGGGEKTEAFF. Here the CDR3 DNA reads TGTGCCAGCAGCCAACTAGAGCTTACAGGGGGGGGAGAAAAAACTGAAGCTTTCTTT.

This clonotype came up many times. J is TRBJ2-7 and V is TRBV5-1; the match to TRBD1 covers 10 bases. The germline gives CDR1 SGHRS, CDR2 YFSETQ. This CDR3 has 18 residues. Unmatched junction bases numbered 14, after V lost 0 bases and J lost 5 bases. CDR3 region: CASSLAVVPGTGVDEQYF. The CDR3 DNA reads as TGCGCCAGCAGCTTGGCCGTCGTTCCTGGGACAGGGGTCGACGAGCAGTACTTC.

The chain is built from TRBV15 and TRBJ2-3, with 11 bases matching TRBD2. Germline V gene sequence: CDR1 LNHNV, CDR2 YYDKDF (reference sequence). This CDR3 is 15 amino acids long. The ends lost 5 bases at V and 6 bases at J; junction bases unmatched: 7. The CDR3 coding sequence is TGTGCCACCAGCTTACCGGGACTAGCGGCGGATACGCAGTATTTT. Translation: CATSLPGLAADTQYF.

The V and J genes are TRBV12-3 or TRBV12-4 and TRBJ2-3; 7 positions agree with TRBD2. This CDR3 spans 17 amino acids. V dropped 6 bases and J dropped 4; count of bases not matched to a gene: 16. CDR3 amino acids: CASSPRGPSGIADTQYF. The CDR3 nucleotides read TGTGCCAGCAGCCCCAGAGGGCCGAGCGGGATCGCAGATACGCAGTATTTT.

The chain has TRBV4-1 and TRBJ1-1; D is unclear. V was cut by 0 bases and J by 1 base, with 18 bases left in between. Germline loops: CDR1 MGHRA, CDR2 YSYEKL. CDR3 size: 18 residues. The CDR3 DNA reads as TGCGCCAGCAGCCAAGACCGTCCGGAGAGGGCCCAGAACACTGAAGCTTTCTTT. Translating it yields CASSQDRPERAQNTEAFF.

The chain joins TRBV7-9 to TRBJ2-5, with TRBD2 matching 8 bases. CDR1 SEHNR and CDR2 FQNEAQ come from the germline V gene (reference sequence). The V segment lost 4 bases and the J segment 0 bases; nucleotides outside the gene matches: 4. CDR3 size: 15 residues. The CDR3 protein is CASSSTGLDQETQYF. The DNA for the CDR3 is TGTGCCAGCAGCTCAACGGGACTAGACCAAGAGACCCAGTACTTC.

This clonotype has more than one count but fewer than ten. The CDR3 protein is CASSRRASYEQYF. The CDR3 DNA is TGTGCCAGCAGCAGGCGAGCGTCCTACGAGCAGTACTTC. This sequence joins TRBV25-1 and TRBJ2-7, with unresolved D. Germline V gives CDR1 MGHDK, CDR2 SYGVNS. The CDR3 loop spans 13 amino acids. V shed 6 bases and J shed 1 base, with 10 bases lying between them.

In this sample, this clonotype turned up once. This chain connects TRBV2 to TRBJ2-3; D is ambiguous. V lost 7 bases, J lost 4 bases, and 9 bases lay in between. The germline V gene encodes CDR1 SNHLY and CDR2 FYNNEI. The CDR3 is 12 residues long. In nucleotides, the CDR3 is TGTGCCAGCAAAGGGCCCGCAGATACGCAGTATTTT. Protein sequence: CASKGPADTQYF.

This sequence joins TRBV9 and TRBJ2-5; TRBD2 aligns across 11 bases. Germline assignment: CDR1 SGDLS and CDR2 YYNGEE. V was pared by 4 bases and J by 0 bases, with 11 bases of the junction left unmatched. CDR3 length equals 18 residues. The CDR3 DNA is TGTGCCAGCAGCCCCCGGGTAGCGGGGGGGATTCACCAAGAGACCCAGTACTTC. Amino acid sequence: CASSPRVAGGIHQETQYF.

V and J are TRBV5-1 and TRBJ1-5; no clear D. Germline CDR1 SGHRS, CDR2 YFSETQ. The CDR3 is 15 amino acids. Trimming left V 5 bases short and J 0 bases short, with 12 bases between. Here the CDR3 reads CASRWTVDSNQPQHF. The CDR3 nucleotides read TGCGCCAGCAGGTGGACGGTGGATAGCAATCAGCCCCAGCATTTT.

This clonotype was picked up many times. The V and J genes are TRBV28 and TRBJ2-2; D perhaps matches TRBD2 (6 bases). Trimming cost V 4 bases and J 6 bases, with 9 bases left between them. The length of the CDR3 is 13 residues. Germline V CDR1 and CDR2: MDHEN, SYDVKM. The CDR3 here is CASSYGEAGELFF. As DNA, the CDR3 is TGTGCCAGCAGTTACGGGGAGGCCGGGGAGCTGTTTTTT.

This chain connects TRBV11-3 to TRBJ1-1; no clear D gene. V lost 3 bases, J lost 2 bases, and 7 bases lay in between. Germline loops: CDR1 SGHNT, CDR2 YENEEA. The CDR3 covers 13 residues. This CDR3 reads CASSFTRNTEAFF. The DNA of the CDR3 is TGTGCCAGCAGCTTTACACGTAACACTGAAGCTTTCTTT.

Turning to this clonotype: One end of the junction varies from germline; a read error may be responsible. The rearrangement joins TRBV7-7 to TRBJ2-1; D possibly corresponds to TRBD1 (6 bases). Germline V gene data show CDR1 as SSHAT and CDR2 as FNYEAQ (reference sequence). The CDR3 has 15 residues. Here the CDR3 reads CASSPRGEGYNEQFF. In DNA, the CDR3 is TGTGCTAGCAGCCCCAGGGGCGAGGGTTACAATGAGCAGTTCTTC.

This clonotype appeared many times. This chain links TRBV13 with TRBJ2-7; TRBD2 is a possible D gene (6 bases). The CDR3 contains 12 residues. CDR1 is PRHDT and CDR2 is FYEKMQ in the germline V gene (reference sequence). Trimming left V 4 bases short and J 6 bases short, with 10 bases between. CDR3 in DNA: TGTGCCAGCAGCTCACTAGCATCCGAGCAGTACTTC. Encoded protein: CASSSLASEQYF.

Ten or more counts support this clonotype. The rearrangement joins TRBV14 to TRBJ2-1, with TRBD1 matching over 7 bases. CDR1 and CDR2 from the germline V gene are SGHDN and FVKESK. Trimming at V came to 0 bases and at J to 2 bases, leaving 1 base not matched to a gene. The CDR3 sequence is 15 residues long. This CDR3 reads CASSQEDRAYNEQFF. CDR3 nucleotides: TGTGCCAGCAGCCAAGAAGACAGGGCCTACAATGAGCAGTTCTTC.

In regard to this clonotype: The junction departs from germline at one end; a sequencing error may be responsible. This rearrangement joins TRBV10-3 to TRBJ2-3; D gene unclear. CDR1 is ENHRY and CDR2 is SYGVKD in the germline V gene. This CDR3 has 12 residues. This CDR3 is CAISEPTDTQYF. CDR3 nucleotide sequence: TGTGCCATCAGTGAACCAACAGATACGCAGTATTTC.

This clonotype was counted many times. This chain connects TRBV20-1 to TRBJ1-2, with D possibly being TRBD1 (5 bases). Germline V gene lookup returns CDR1 DFQATT and CDR2 SNEGSKA (reference sequence). Trimming took off 5 bases at V and 6 bases at J, with 19 bases between the two ends. The CDR3 sequence is 14 residues long. The DNA of the CDR3 is TGCAGTGCTGATACAGGAGCTTTGACCGATGGCTACACCTTC. The encoded protein is CSADTGALTDGYTF.